This T cell receptor (beta chain) was identified in a study of Ad26.COV2.S vaccination and SARS-CoV-2 variants. Study-level points and caveats: Researchers cautioned that TCR breadth and depth analyses may have underestimated total T cell responses. Similar non-spike TCR breadth was observed in recipients of vaccine and of placebo.

Germline V gives CDR1 SGHTS, CDR2 YDEGEE. Trimming removed 0 bases at V and 3 bases at J, with 16 bases between. The length of the CDR3 is 17 residues. For this clone: Its antigen is undetermined.

Generated by immunoSEQ multiplex PCR, the TCRdb table keeps only in-frame clones and is missing some. The sample has more than 120,000 clones, roughly 90% seen once; the top ten hold around 5.1%. This TCR came from a human donor who had recovered from COVID-19. Here the sequenced sample was peripheral blood, taken after recovery from COVID-19. The chain employs TRBV5-8 and TRBJ1-5, with D possibly being TRBD1 (5 bases). This CDR3 is CASSLGPRQGNNQPQHF. DNA for the CDR3: TGTGCCAGCAGCTTGGGCCCCCGGCAGGGTAACAATCAGCCCCAGCATTTT.